Presented here are 24 T cell receptor beta chains from one specimen sequenced in a study of metastatic and nonmetastatic thyroid tumors (dated by TCRdb to the early 2020s). No treatment had been received by any patient before thyroid surgery. Library method: PCR. Sequencing was carried out with an Illumina HiSeq 4000. The raw public data were reprocessed by TCRdb itself: fastp quality trimming at Q25, MiXCR clonotype calling, in-frame beta chains only. Counted in this sample were around 10,000 clones; 30% of them appeared once. The ten largest make up approximately 15% of the sample. The sample taken for sequencing was tumor tissue. The receptor set was obtained from a female donor with papillary thyroid cancer or a benign thyroid nodule (not recorded which). Some clones in this sample may be carry-over from other donors' samples.

The chain carries TRBV2 and TRBJ1-6, with unresolved D. The CDR3 is 13 residues long. Germline CDR1 is SNHLY and CDR2 is FYNNEI. Trimming shortened V by 6 bases and J by 2 bases, and 5 bases separated the two germline ends. CDR3 nucleotides: TGTGCCAGCAGGGGCACCTATAATTCACCCCTCCACTTT. Its protein product is CASRGTYNSPLHF.

The chain has TRBV20-1 and TRBJ2-7; the D gene could be TRBD1 or TRBD2 (6 bases each). V lost 5 bases, J lost 1 base, and 12 bases lay in between. CDR1 is DFQATT and CDR2 is SNEGSKA in the germline V gene (reference sequence). The length of the CDR3 is 13 residues. Here the CDR3 DNA reads TGCAGTGCTCAGGAAGGGGGGTCCTACGAGCAGTACTTC. This sequence encodes CSAQEGGSYEQYF.

This clone was found many times. The chain joins TRBV9 to TRBJ1-1; 8 bases line up with TRBD1. The length of the CDR3 is 13 residues. Germline CDR1 is SGDLS and CDR2 is YYNGEE. Trimming cost V 6 bases and J 2 bases; bases outside gene matches: 3. The CDR3 here is CASNGQGNTEAFF. The CDR3 coding sequence is TGTGCCAGCAACGGACAGGGCAACACTGAAGCTTTCTTT.

This chain uses TRBV6-2 or TRBV6-3 with TRBJ1-1; 7 bases align to TRBD1. This CDR3 comprises 16 residues. J was trimmed by 5 bases and V by 6 bases; bases with no gene match: 15. Germline V gene lookup returns CDR1 MNHEY and CDR2 SVGEGT. CDR3 nucleotide sequence: TGTGCCAGCAGCTATTCGGTGGAGACAGGGCCTACTGAAGCTTTCTTT. Its protein product is CASSYSVETGPTEAFF.

The chain uses TRBV2 and TRBJ2-7, with 9 bases lining up with TRBD1. Germline CDR1 reads SNHLY; CDR2 reads FYNNEI. Unmatched junction bases numbered 10, after V lost 4 bases and J lost 3 bases. The CDR3 is 16 amino acids. The CDR3 loop is CASSAFGTGPSYEQYF. The CDR3 region has the DNA TGTGCCAGCAGTGCTTTTGGGACAGGGCCAAGCTACGAGCAGTACTTC.

This clone was found many times. The rearrangement uses TRBV7-6 and TRBJ2-3; tentatively, D is TRBD1 (6 bases). Germline lookup yields CDR1 SGHVS and CDR2 FNYEAQ. CDR3 length equals 15 residues. The V and J ends lost 5 bases and 0 bases respectively, with 12 bases between them. The CDR3 DNA is TGTGCCAGCAGCCCAGGGGCCCTTAGCACAGATACGCAGTATTTT. Translated, it gives CASSPGALSTDTQYF.

This clone was recorded at least ten times. The V call is TRBV19, the J call TRBJ1-2; D might be TRBD1 (6 bases). The CDR3 contains 13 residues. Trimming pared 7 bases from V and 4 bases from J, leaving 13 bases between. CDR1 is LNHDA and CDR2 is SQIVND in the germline V gene (reference sequence). In nucleotides, the CDR3 is TGTGCCAGTACCCCCAGGGGAATCTATGGCTACACCTTC. The encoded protein is CASTPRGIYGYTF.

V usage is TRBV6-4 and J usage is TRBJ2-1; perhaps TRBD2 as D (6 bases). The CDR3 consists of 13 residues. V was trimmed by 4 bases and J by 2 bases, leaving 6 bases between them. Germline lookup yields CDR1 MRHNA and CDR2 SNTAGT. The CDR3 region is CASSAGAYNEQFF. For the CDR3, the DNA is TGTGCCAGCAGTGCGGGAGCCTACAATGAGCAGTTCTTC.

This clone is medium-sized (0.01 to 0.1%) in the sample. The CDR3 reads CASSQRAGGRDETQYF. CDR3 nucleotide sequence: TGTGCCAGCAGCCAACGAGCGGGAGGTCGGGACGAGACCCAGTACTTC. The chain combines TRBV6-1 with TRBJ2-5; 9 positions match TRBD2. The CDR3 covers 16 residues. CDR1 is MNHNS and CDR2 is SASEGT in the germline V gene. After removal of 6 bases from V and 5 bases from J, the junction contained 13 bases not matched to a gene.

This clone was seen at least ten times. The J gene is TRBJ2-3, the V gene TRBV9, with 7 bases fitting TRBD1. The CDR3 totals 15 residues. Losses at the gene ends were 4 bases for V and 6 bases for J; bases not matched to a gene: 11. Germline CDR1 SGDLS, CDR2 YYNGEE. The CDR3 DNA sequence: TGTGCCAGCAGCCGAGGGGGCCACGGCAGGGATACGCAGTATTTT. It translates to CASSRGGHGRDTQYF.

This clone is classed as medium-sized (0.01 to 0.1%). J is TRBJ1-2 and V is TRBV6-1, with a tentative D call TRBD1 (6 bases). There are 17 residues in the CDR3. Germline V gene data show CDR1 as MNHNS and CDR2 as SASEGT. V was shortened by 0 bases and J by 0 bases, with 14 bases between the two germline ends. The CDR3 region is CASSEAQGLITNYGYTF. The CDR3 DNA reads as TGTGCCAGCAGTGAAGCACAGGGCCTCATCACTAACTATGGCTACACCTTC.

This clone was found a few times. Given a much more abundant clone one base away, this may be a read error. The rearrangement links TRBV15 to TRBJ2-3; 9 positions match TRBD2. V lost 2 bases and J lost 9; bases outside the gene matches: 3. The CDR3 extends over 13 amino acids. Germline-derived CDR1 and CDR2 are LNHNV and YYDKDF (reference sequence). The CDR3 region is CATSRYAGGTQYF. The CDR3 bases are TGTGCCACCAGCAGATACGCGGGAGGGACGCAGTATTTT.

The table lists this clone with a few counts. This chain joins TRBV19 and TRBJ2-7; possible D gene TRBD1, 5 bases. The germline V gene encodes CDR1 LNHDA and CDR2 SQIVND (reference sequence). The CDR3 is made up of 15 amino acids. Trimming cost V 5 bases and J 6 bases, with 20 bases left between them. The CDR3 region has the DNA TGTGCCAGTAGTCCGTTAACAGGCCCGCTGGGCGAGCAGTACTTC. It encodes CASSPLTGPLGEQYF.

This clone occurred a few times. CDR3 sequence: CAIRDRDGQPQHF. CDR3 nucleotides: TGTGCCATCAGGGACAGGGATGGACAGCCCCAGCATTTT. The V call is TRBV10-3, the J call TRBJ1-5; 8 nucleotides match TRBD1. V was clipped by 6 bases and J by 7 bases; unmatched bases: 5. The length of the CDR3 is 13 residues. Germline V gene sequence: CDR1 ENHRY, CDR2 SYGVKD.

This sequence joins TRBV19 and TRBJ1-6, with unresolved D. V was pared by 3 bases and J by 8 bases, with 17 bases between. The CDR3 is made up of 16 amino acids. Germline-derived CDR1 and CDR2 are LNHDA and SQIVND (reference sequence). CDR3 region: CASSILRPGQDSPLHF. DNA of the CDR3: TGTGCCAGTAGTATTCTTAGGCCCGGGCAGGATTCACCCCTCCACTTT.

The chain employs TRBV20-1 and TRBJ1-1; D gene uncertain. V was clipped by 3 bases and J by 2 bases, with 7 bases between them. The CDR3 is 12 residues long. Germline assignment: CDR1 DFQATT and CDR2 SNEGSKA (reference sequence). The CDR3 reads CSARPPNTEAFF. The DNA for the CDR3 is TGCAGTGCTAGGCCCCCTAACACTGAAGCTTTCTTT.

In this sample, this clone turned up many times. This sequence joins TRBV7-3 and TRBJ2-3, with D tentatively TRBD1 (6 bases). V was trimmed by 4 bases and J by 7 bases, leaving 15 bases between them. Germline assignment: CDR1 SGHTA and CDR2 FQGTGA. The CDR3 contains 14 residues. The CDR3 sequence is CASSSSGRGNTQYF. The DNA for the CDR3 is TGTGCCAGCAGCTCGTCGGGCAGGGGAAATACGCAGTATTTT.

This CDR3 is CASSLVWDRGPTGELFF. CDR3 in DNA: TGCGCCAGCAGCTTGGTTTGGGACAGGGGCCCCACCGGGGAGCTGTTTTTT. The chain joins TRBV5-1 to TRBJ2-2; TRBD1 matches at 10 bases. The length of the CDR3 is 17 residues. CDR1 and CDR2 (germline): SGHRS, YFSETQ. The ends lost 0 bases at V and 4 bases at J; junction bases unmatched: 6.

This clone appeared a few times. This same CDR3 is encoded by further DNA sequences in the sample. The J gene is TRBJ2-1, the V gene TRBV5-1; 9 bases align to TRBD1. The CDR3 spans 18 residues. V lost 0 bases, J lost 8 bases, and 15 bases stayed unmatched. The V gene's germline CDR1 is SGHRS and CDR2 YFSETQ. CDR3 DNA sequence: TGCGCCAGCAGCTTGGGGACAGGGGTTGCGATCGGAAGGGATGAGCAGTTCTTC. Translated: CASSLGTGVAIGRDEQFF.

The chain employs TRBV3-1 and TRBJ2-7; D gene uncertain. Germline lookup yields CDR1 LGHDT and CDR2 YNNKEL (reference sequence). The CDR3 sequence is 14 residues long. V lost 4 bases and J lost 2, with 12 bases in between. The DNA for the CDR3 is TGTGCCAGCAGCCCCGGGTCCCAGGCCTACGAGCAGTACTTC. It codes for CASSPGSQAYEQYF.

In its sample, this clone ranks as medium-sized. The chain couples TRBV13 to TRBJ2-1; no reliable D call. The V end was cut by 5 bases, the J end by 7 bases, with 9 bases between. Germline-derived CDR1 and CDR2 are PRHDT and FYEKMQ (reference sequence). The CDR3 runs to 12 residues. This CDR3 reads CASSRDGNEQFF. DNA for the CDR3: TGTGCCAGCAGCAGAGACGGGAATGAGCAGTTCTTC.

About this clone: The CDR3 end shows no conserved phenylalanine or tryptophan, and so a read error is likely. The chain is built from TRBV4-3 and TRBJ1-1, with TRBD1 identical over 9 bases. The CDR3 extends over 15 amino acids. Germline V lookup: CDR1 LGHNA, CDR2 YSLEER. With 3 bases clipped from V and 4 bases from J, the junction kept 6 bases outside the gene matches. The CDR3 sequence is CASSQQGQGRTEAFL. DNA of the CDR3: TGCGCCAGCAGCCAGCAGGGACAGGGACGCACTGAAGCTTTCCTT.

V usage is TRBV5-1 and J usage is TRBJ2-7; 7 nucleotides agree with TRBD1. The V segment lost 6 bases and the J segment 0 bases; nucleotides outside the gene matches: 9. The CDR3 is 15 residues long. Germline values: CDR1 SGHRS, CDR2 YFSETQ. The CDR3 nucleotides are TGCGCCAGCACCCCGACAGGGCTCTACTCCTACGAGCAGTACTTC. Its protein product is CASTPTGLYSYEQYF.

The sample holds a few counts of this clone. The chain is built from TRBV6-1 and TRBJ2-2, with D perhaps matching TRBD1 or TRBD2 (6 bases each). V was trimmed by 6 bases and J by 8 bases, leaving 16 bases between them. The CDR3 is made up of 14 amino acids. Germline assignment: CDR1 MNHNS and CDR2 SASEGT. The CDR3 DNA reads TGTGCCAGCAGAGCGACAGGAGGGGGGGGGGAGCTGTTTTTT. It translates to CASRATGGGGELFF.